A selection of T cell receptor beta chains follows, all from one sample in a study of type 1 regulatory T cells. TCRdb re-called the reads with MiXCR, one entry per CDR3 protein. The sample holds around 88,000 distinct CDR3 sequences; 31% are singletons and the top ten take around 2.2%. Material: CD4+ T cells, either the whole sample or a sorted fraction (not recorded which). These receptor sequences come from a human donor in good health. CDR3s include the opening cysteine and the closing phenylalanine or tryptophan.

J gene,V gene,CDR3 protein
TRBJ1-5,TRBV27,CASSTGVRSQPQHF
TRBJ1-1,TRBV6-4,CASRPTGQENTEAFF
TRBJ2-5,TRBV29-1,CSVGTGGAETQYF
TRBJ1-5,TRBV7-2,CASSGDLEQPQHF
TRBJ2-5,TRBV7-7,CASSSTRLTGGQETQYF
TRBJ1-4,TRBV20-1,CSATGATNEKLFF
TRBJ2-1,TRBV6-5,CASSNDGLAGGPSLF
TRBJ1-2,TRBV6-2/TRBV6-3,CASSSGSLGYTF
TRBJ2-3,TRBV7-8,CASSPVRTDTQYF
TRBJ1-5,TRBV30,CAWSGQGAVPQHF
TRBJ2-7,TRBV5-1,CASSLEEGPYEQYF
TRBJ1-2,TRBV9,CASSVASSYGYTF